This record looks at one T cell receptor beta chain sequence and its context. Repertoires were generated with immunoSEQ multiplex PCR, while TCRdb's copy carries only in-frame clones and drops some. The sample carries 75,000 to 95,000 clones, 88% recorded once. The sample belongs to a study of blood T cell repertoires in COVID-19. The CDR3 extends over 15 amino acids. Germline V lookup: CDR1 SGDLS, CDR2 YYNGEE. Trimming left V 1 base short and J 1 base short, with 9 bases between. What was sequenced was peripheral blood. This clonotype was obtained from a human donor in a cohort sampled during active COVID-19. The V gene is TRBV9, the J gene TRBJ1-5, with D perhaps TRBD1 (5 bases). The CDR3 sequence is CASSVSGGSNQPQHF. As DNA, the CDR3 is TGTGCCAGCAGCGTATCGGGGGGGAGCAATCAGCCCCAGCATTTT.